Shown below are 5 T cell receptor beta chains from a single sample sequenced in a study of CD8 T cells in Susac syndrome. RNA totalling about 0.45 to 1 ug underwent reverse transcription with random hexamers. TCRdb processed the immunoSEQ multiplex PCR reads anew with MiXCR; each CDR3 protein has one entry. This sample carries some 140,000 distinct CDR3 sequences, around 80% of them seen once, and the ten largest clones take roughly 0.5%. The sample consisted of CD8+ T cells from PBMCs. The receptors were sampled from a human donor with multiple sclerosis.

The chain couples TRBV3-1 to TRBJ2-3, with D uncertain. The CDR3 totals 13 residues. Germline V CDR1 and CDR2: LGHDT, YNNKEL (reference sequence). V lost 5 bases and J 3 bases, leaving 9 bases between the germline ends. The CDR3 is CASSDGLTDTQYF. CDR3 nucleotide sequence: TGTGCCAGCAGCGACGGGCTGACAGATACGCAGTATTTT.

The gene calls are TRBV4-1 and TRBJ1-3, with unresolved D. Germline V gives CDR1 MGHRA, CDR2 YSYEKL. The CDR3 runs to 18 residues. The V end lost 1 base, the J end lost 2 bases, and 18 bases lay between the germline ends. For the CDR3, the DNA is TGCGCCAGCAGCCAAGTATTAGGGTCCAGGCGGCCTGGAAACACCATATATTTT. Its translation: CASSQVLGSRRPGNTIYF.

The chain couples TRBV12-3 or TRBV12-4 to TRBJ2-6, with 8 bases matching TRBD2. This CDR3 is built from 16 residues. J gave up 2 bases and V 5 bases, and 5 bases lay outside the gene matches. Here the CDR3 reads CASSRSGSPGANVLTF. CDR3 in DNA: TGTGCCAGCAGTAGGAGCGGGAGTCCTGGGGCCAACGTCCTGACTTTC.

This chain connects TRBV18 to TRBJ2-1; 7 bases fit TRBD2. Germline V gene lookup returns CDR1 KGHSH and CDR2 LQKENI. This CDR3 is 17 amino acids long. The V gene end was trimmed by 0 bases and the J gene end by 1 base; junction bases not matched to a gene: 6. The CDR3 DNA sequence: TGTGCCAGCTCACCACCCGCACAAGCGGGGTCCTACAATGAGCAGTTCTTC. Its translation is CASSPPAQAGSYNEQFF.

CDR3 sequence reads: CASKETGGWANVLTF. As DNA, the CDR3 is TGTGCCAGCAAGGAAACAGGGGGCTGGGCCAACGTCCTGACTTTC. The chain links TRBV4-2 to TRBJ2-6, with 9 bases fitting TRBD1. CDR1 LGHNA and CDR2 YNFKEQ come from the germline V gene. After removal of 7 bases from V and 5 bases from J, the junction contained 6 bases not matched to a gene. The CDR3 contains 15 residues.